Given below is one TCR beta chain in context. Each CDR3 protein is one row after TCRdb ran MiXCR on the 5' RACE reads. The sample holds 25,000 to 35,000 distinct CDR3 sequences; roughly 10% are singletons and the top ten take around 28%. Documented time point: blood at routine non-recurrence follow-up after resection. The sample comes from a study of spatial heterogeneity in lung cancer. This CDR3 contains 16 residues. Trimming removed 0 bases from V and 2 bases from J; junction bases left unmatched: 9. The germline V gene has CDR1 DFQATT and CDR2 SNEGSKA (reference sequence). This TCR was recovered from a female donor with early-stage non-small cell lung cancer. The material was PBMCs, obtained at follow-up. J is TRBJ1-2 and V is TRBV20-1, with 7 nucleotides matching TRBD1. The CDR3: CSARDPGRGPNYGYTF. CDR3 nucleotides: TGCAGTGCTAGAGATCCGGGAAGGGGGCCCAACTATGGCTACACCTTC.